Given below is one T cell receptor (beta chain) in context. This CDR3 has 16 amino acids. Losses at the gene ends were 6 bases for V and 10 bases for J; bases not matched to a gene: 10. Germline loops: CDR1 MDHEN, CDR2 SYDVKM. The record originates from a study of blood T cell repertoires in COVID-19. One Seattle source followed patients from active infection through their disease course. Assay used: immunoSEQ multiplex PCR; TCRdb lists only in-frame clones, some missing. Of 180,000 or so clones listed, 75% to 90% were seen once; the top ten hold about 7%. The source is a woman aged 40 to 50 with COVID-19, enrolled during active disease. The specimen was peripheral blood. The chain joins TRBV28 to TRBJ1-6, with 12 bases aligning to TRBD1. The CDR3 bases are TGTGCCAGCAGCCATAGGGGACAGGGGGCCCGCTCACCCCTCCACTTT. It encodes CASSHRGQGARSPLHF.